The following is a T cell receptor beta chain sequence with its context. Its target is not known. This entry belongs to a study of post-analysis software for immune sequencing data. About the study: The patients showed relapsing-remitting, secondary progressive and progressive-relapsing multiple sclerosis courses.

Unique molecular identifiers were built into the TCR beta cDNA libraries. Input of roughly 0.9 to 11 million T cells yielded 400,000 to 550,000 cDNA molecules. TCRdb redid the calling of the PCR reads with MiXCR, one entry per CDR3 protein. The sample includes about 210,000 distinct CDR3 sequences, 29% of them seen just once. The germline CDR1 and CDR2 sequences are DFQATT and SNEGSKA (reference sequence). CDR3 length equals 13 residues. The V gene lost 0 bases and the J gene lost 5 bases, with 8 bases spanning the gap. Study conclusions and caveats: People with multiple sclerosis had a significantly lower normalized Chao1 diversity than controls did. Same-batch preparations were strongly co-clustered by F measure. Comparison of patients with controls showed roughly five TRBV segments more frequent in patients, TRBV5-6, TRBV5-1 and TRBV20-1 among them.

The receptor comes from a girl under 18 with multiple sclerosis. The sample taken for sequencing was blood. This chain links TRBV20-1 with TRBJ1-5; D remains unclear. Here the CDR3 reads CSARDRPYQPQHF. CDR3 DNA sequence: TGCAGTGCTAGAGACCGACCGTATCAGCCCCAGCATTTT.